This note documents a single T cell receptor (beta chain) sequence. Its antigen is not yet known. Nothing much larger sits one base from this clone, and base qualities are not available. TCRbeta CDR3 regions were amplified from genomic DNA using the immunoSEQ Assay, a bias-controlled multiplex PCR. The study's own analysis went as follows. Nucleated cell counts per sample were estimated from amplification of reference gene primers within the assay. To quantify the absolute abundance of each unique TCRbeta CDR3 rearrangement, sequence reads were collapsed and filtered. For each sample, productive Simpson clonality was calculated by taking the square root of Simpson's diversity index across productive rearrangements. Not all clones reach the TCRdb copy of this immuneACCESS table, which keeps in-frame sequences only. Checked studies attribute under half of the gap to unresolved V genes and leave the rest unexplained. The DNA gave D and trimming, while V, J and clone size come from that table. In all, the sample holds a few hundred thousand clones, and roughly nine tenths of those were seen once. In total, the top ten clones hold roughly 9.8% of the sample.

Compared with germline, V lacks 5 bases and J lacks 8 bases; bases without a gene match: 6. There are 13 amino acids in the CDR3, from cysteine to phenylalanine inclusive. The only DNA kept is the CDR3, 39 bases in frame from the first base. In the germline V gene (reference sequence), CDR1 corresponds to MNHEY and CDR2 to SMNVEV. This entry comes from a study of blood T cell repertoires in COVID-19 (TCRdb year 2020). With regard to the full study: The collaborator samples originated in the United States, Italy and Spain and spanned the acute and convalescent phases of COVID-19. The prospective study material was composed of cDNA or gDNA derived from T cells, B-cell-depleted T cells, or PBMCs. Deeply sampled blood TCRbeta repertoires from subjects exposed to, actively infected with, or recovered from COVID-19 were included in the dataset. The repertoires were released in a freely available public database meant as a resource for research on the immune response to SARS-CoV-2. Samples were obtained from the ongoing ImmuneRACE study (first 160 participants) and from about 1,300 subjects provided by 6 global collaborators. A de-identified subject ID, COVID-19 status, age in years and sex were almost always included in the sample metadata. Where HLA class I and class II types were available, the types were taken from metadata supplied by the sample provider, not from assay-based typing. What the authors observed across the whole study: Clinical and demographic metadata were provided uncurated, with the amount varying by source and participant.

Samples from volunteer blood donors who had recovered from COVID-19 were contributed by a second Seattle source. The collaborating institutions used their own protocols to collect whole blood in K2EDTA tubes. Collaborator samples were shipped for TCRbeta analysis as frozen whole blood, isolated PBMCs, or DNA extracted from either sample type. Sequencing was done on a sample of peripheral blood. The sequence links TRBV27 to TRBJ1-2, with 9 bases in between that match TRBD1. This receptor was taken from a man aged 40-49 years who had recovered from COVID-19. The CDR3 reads CASSPGQGRGYTF. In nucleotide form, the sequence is TGTGCCAGCAGTCCGGGACAGGGAAGGGGCTACACCTTC.